The 5 T cell receptor beta chains listed next were all sequenced from one sample in a study of OX40 agonist ivuxolimab in advanced cancers. Some clones are missing from TCRdb's copy, which holds only in-frame ones; the method was immunoSEQ multiplex PCR. The repertoire holds around 80,000 clones, approximately 85% seen once, with 3.1% in the top ten. The source material was CD4+ or CD8+ T cells sorted from blood, sampled in a trial of the OX40 agonist ivuxolimab. All receptors come from an adult with an advanced solid tumor such as melanoma, head and neck, liver or kidney cancer.

The rearrangement uses TRBV29-1 and TRBJ1-1; unclear D gene. V was clipped by 7 bases and J by 2 bases, with 8 bases between them. The CDR3 spans 11 residues. Germline CDR1 SQVTM, CDR2 ANQGSEA. CDR3 bases: TGCAGCGGGGAGGATAACACTGAAGCTTTCTTT. Protein: CSGEDNTEAFF. The full variable domain, in which reference TRBV29-1 and TRBJ1-1 provide the parts outside the CDR3, is SAVISQKPSRDICQRGTSLTIQCQVDSQVTMMFWYRQQPGQSLTLIATANQGSEATYESGFVIDKFPISRPNLTFSTLTVSNMSPEDSSIYLCSGEDNTEAFFGQGTRLTVV.

This chain links TRBV9 with TRBJ2-3; 7 nucleotides align to TRBD2. This CDR3 is built from 15 residues. Germline-derived CDR1 and CDR2 are SGDLS and YYNGEE. V gave up 2 bases and J gave up 2 bases; unmatched junction bases: 5. CDR3 region: CASSVQAGHTDTQYF. CDR3 in DNA: TGTGCCAGCAGCGTCCAAGCGGGGCACACAGATACGCAGTATTTT.

V gene TRBV5-1 combines with J gene TRBJ2-7, with D tentatively TRBD2 (5 bases). Trimming removed 4 bases at V and 2 bases at J, with 13 bases between. The CDR3 has 14 residues. Germline CDR1 and CDR2: SGHRS and YFSETQ. The CDR3 coding sequence is TGCGCCAGCAGCCCAGCCCCGGGGACCTACGAGCAGTACTTC. This codes for CASSPAPGTYEQYF. The whole variable domain, remainder taken from reference TRBV5-1 and TRBJ2-7, is KAGVTQTPRYLIKTRGQQVTLSCSPISGHRSVSWYQQTPGQGLQFLFEYFSETQRNKGNFPGRFSGRQFSNSRSEMNVSTLELGDSALYLCASSPAPGTYEQYFGPGTRLTVT.

This clone has just one count. The chain is built from TRBV7-3 and TRBJ2-1; 11 bases align to TRBD2. The CDR3 totals 17 residues. Unmatched junction bases numbered 13, after V lost 5 bases and J lost 7 bases. CDR1 is SGHTA, CDR2 FQGTGA, per germline. In DNA, the CDR3 is TGTGCCAGCAGCCCCTCGCTGAGACTAGCGGGGCAAAATGAGCAGTTCTTC. This codes for CASSPSLRLAGQNEQFF.

A remark on this clone: The junction shows a germline mismatch at one end, possibly a read error. The V gene is TRBV5-1, the J gene TRBJ2-7; D is unclear. Germline-derived CDR1 and CDR2 are SGHRS and YFSETQ. This CDR3 comprises 15 residues. As DNA, the CDR3 is TGTGCCAGCAGCTCGCTCGGGCTTTCCGCCTACGAGCAGTACTTC. Translation: CASSSLGLSAYEQYF.